This T cell receptor (beta chain) was sequenced for a study of Ad26.COV2.S vaccination and SARS-CoV-2 variants. On the study more broadly: Recipients of Ad26.COV2.S got it intramuscularly, once or twice 56 days apart.

Notes on the study in general: Measurements of TCR breadth and depth may have given underestimates of the total T cell responses. Those who received the vaccine showed greater spike-specific TCR breadth than those given placebo.

The protocol was immunoSEQ multiplex PCR, while the TCRdb copy is restricted to in-frame clones and leaves out a portion. The sample carries 200,000 to 250,000 clones, 70% to 90% recorded once. This CDR3 is 14 amino acids long. The V and J ends lost 2 bases and 2 bases respectively, with 8 bases between them. Looked up from germline, CDR1 is SGDLS and CDR2 is YYNGEE. Treatment specified: roughly 19 received Ad26.COV2.S at low or high dose, single or two shots; about 5 received placebo; per-sample allocation not given. Samples were taken on day 63 after the first vaccine or placebo injection. The study used a vaccine consisting of an Ad26 vector that expressed Wuhan-strain SARS-CoV-2 spike. A note on this clone: Its antigen is not known.

This chain connects TRBV9 to TRBJ1-3; D ambiguous. The source of this sequence is a person between 18 and 60 years old who received the Ad26.COV2.S COVID-19 vaccine or a placebo. The material sequenced was peripheral blood, taken in a trial of Ad26.COV2.S vaccine versus placebo. CDR3: CASSVGSTGNTIYF. CDR3 sequence (DNA): TGTGCCAGCAGCGTTGGGTCCACTGGAAACACCATATATTTT.